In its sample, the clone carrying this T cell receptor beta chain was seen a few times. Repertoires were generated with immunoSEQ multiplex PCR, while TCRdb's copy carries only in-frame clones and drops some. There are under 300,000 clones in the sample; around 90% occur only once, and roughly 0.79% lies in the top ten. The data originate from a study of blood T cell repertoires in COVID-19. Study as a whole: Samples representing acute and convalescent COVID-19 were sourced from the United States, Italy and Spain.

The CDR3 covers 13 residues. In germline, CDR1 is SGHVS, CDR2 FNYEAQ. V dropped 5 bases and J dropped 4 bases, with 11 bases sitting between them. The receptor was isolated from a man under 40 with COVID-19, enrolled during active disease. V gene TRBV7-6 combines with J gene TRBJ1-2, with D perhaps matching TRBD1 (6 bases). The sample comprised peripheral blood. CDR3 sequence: CASSPGQTYGYTF. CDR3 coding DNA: TGTGCCAGCAGCCCAGGACAGACCTATGGCTACACCTTC.